The clone carrying this TCR beta chain was counted a few times. The sample belongs to a study of patients and donors after allogeneic stem cell transplantation. V dropped 5 bases and J dropped 0; count of bases not matched to a gene: 3. The germline CDR1 and CDR2 sequences are DFQATT and SNEGSKA (reference sequence). This CDR3 has 14 residues. From the RT-PCR reads, TCRdb called clonotypes with MiXCR, one entry per CDR3 protein. The sample contains 150,000 or so distinct CDR3 sequences, approximately 24% of which appear only once. This chain joins TRBV20-1 and TRBJ1-5; 8 bases are shared with TRBD1. The sequencing sample was made of blood, either unsorted or a sorted T cell fraction (not recorded which). This TCR was recovered from a human donor who was either an allogeneic HSCT recipient or a stem cell or donor lymphocyte infusion donor (not recorded which). It is not recorded whose cells these are; they may come from a transplant donor. CDR3 residues: CSALTGDSNQPQHF. The CDR3 bases are TGCAGTGCTCTGACAGGGGATAGCAATCAGCCCCAGCATTTT.